The T cell receptor (beta chain) described here comes from a study of T cell responses to AZD1222 COVID-19 vaccine. Study details: Some second doses came at about 4 weeks and others at about 12 weeks; these were pooled. Whole-study results and caveats: Clonal diversity may have been underestimated, and the donors were mostly white British, with more females than males. Seropositive AZD1222 recipients at baseline numbered only 5 to 7. Breadth and depth of Spike-specific TCRs rose after two AZD1222 doses.

With respect to this clone: Its antigen is undetermined.

Produced via immunoSEQ multiplex PCR; TCRdb's table is partial and in-frame only. This table has 100,000 to 150,000 clones, 80% to 90% appearing once. Germline V CDR1 and CDR2: MNHNS, SASEGT. The V and J ends lost 0 bases and 0 bases, in that order; junction bases with no gene match: 13. This CDR3 has 20 residues. Sequenced here: peripheral blood, sampled on day 0 of AZD1222 vaccination. This sequence was found in an adult in good health. This chain joins TRBV6-1 and TRBJ2-4, with 8 bases lining up with TRBD2. The CDR3 spells CASSEAPPSGQSRAKNIQYF. CDR3 nucleotide sequence: TGTGCCAGCAGTGAAGCCCCCCCTAGCGGGCAATCACGAGCCAAAAACATTCAGTACTTC.